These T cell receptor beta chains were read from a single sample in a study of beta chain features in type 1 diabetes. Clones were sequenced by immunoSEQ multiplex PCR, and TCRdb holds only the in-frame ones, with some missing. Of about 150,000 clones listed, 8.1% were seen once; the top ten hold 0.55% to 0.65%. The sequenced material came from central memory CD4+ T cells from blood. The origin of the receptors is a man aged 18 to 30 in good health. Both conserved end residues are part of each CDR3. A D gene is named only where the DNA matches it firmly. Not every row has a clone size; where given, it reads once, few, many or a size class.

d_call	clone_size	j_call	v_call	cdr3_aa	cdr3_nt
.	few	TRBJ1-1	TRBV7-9	CASSIFGTPNTEAFF	TGTGCCAGCAGTATATTCGGGACTCCGAACACTGAAGCTTTCTTT
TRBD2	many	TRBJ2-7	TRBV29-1	CSVAREAPYEQYF	TGCAGCGTTGCCCGGGAGGCTCCCTACGAGCAGTACTTC
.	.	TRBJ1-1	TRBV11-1	CASSAEMNTEAFF	TGTGCCAGCAGCGCAGAAATGAACACTGAAGCTTTCTTT
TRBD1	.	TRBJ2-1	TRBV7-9	CASSLIHQTGSSYNEQFF	TGTGCCAGCAGCTTGATCCACCAGACAGGGAGCTCCTACAATGAGCAGTTCTTC
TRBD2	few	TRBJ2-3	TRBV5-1	CASSLSGTSGGDTQYF	TGCGCCAGCAGCTTGTCCGGGACTAGCGGGGGAGATACGCAGTATTTT
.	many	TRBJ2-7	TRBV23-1	CASSQYRTNYEQYF	TGCGCCAGCAGTCAATACCGGACTAACTACGAGCAGTACTTC
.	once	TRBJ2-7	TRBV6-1	CASSEVATTYEQYF	TGTGCCAGCAGTGAAGTGGCCACTACCTACGAGCAGTACTTC
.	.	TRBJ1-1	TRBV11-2	CASSLWGVHTEAFF	TGTGCCAGCAGCTTGTGGGGGGTCCACACTGAAGCTTTCTTT
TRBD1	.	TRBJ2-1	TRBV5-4	CASSWGKQGPYNEQFF	TGTGCCAGCAGCTGGGGAAAACAGGGGCCATACAATGAGCAGTTCTTC
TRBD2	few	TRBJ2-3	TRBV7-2	CASSKTGGVADTQYF	TGTGCCAGCAGCAAGACTGGGGGGGTGGCAGATACGCAGTATTTT
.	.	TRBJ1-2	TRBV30	CAWDVVGRYGYTF	TGTGCCTGGGATGTTGTGGGGAGGTATGGCTACACCTTC
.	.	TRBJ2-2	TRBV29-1	CSARSRDRNTGELFF	TGCAGCGCTCGGTCCCGAGACAGGAACACCGGGGAGCTGTTTTTT
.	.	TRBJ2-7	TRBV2	CASSGDRSSYEQYF	TGTGCCAGCAGTGGCGACAGGAGCTCCTACGAGCAGTACTTC
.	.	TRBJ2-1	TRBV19	CASSKIGAGRNYNEQFF	TGTGCCAGTAGTAAGATTGGAGCGGGCAGAAACTACAATGAGCAGTTCTTC
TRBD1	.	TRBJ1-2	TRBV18	CASSPPDRDYGYTF	TGTGCCAGCTCACCCCCGGACAGGGACTATGGCTACACCTTC